What follows are 9 T cell receptor beta chains derived from one specimen sequenced in a study of OX40 agonist ivuxolimab in advanced cancers. Clones were read by immunoSEQ multiplex PCR, and TCRdb kept only the in-frame ones, dropping some. There are under 13,000 clones in the sample; 65% to 80% occur only once, and 15% to 20% lies in the top ten. The specimen was CD4+ or CD8+ T cells sorted from blood, collected in a trial of the OX40 agonist ivuxolimab. These receptor sequences come from an adult with an advanced solid tumor such as melanoma, head and neck, liver or kidney cancer.

By its share, this clone is medium-sized. This chain links TRBV29-1 with TRBJ2-7; no firm D call. The CDR3 has 13 amino acids. The germline gives CDR1 SQVTM, CDR2 ANQGSEA. Deletions cut 4 bases from V and 0 bases from J, with 10 bases between. This CDR3 is CSVVSSISYEQYF. The CDR3 nucleotides read TGCAGCGTTGTTTCGTCGATCTCCTACGAGCAGTACTTC.

This chain connects TRBV5-5 to TRBJ2-5, with TRBD2 matching 10 bases. Germline V gene lookup returns CDR1 SGHKS and CDR2 YYEKEE (reference sequence). The CDR3 runs 16 residues. The junction had 3 bases not matched to a gene; V was cut back by 1 base and J by 0 bases. The CDR3 sequence: CASSLQLAGYQETQYF. CDR3 nucleotides: TGTGCCAGCAGCTTGCAACTAGCGGGGTACCAAGAGACCCAGTACTTC.

This CDR3 reads CASSFGYNEQFF. The CDR3 region has the DNA TGTGCCAGCAGTTTTGGTTACAATGAGCAGTTCTTC. The genes are TRBV27 and TRBJ2-1; D gene ambiguous. Germline CDR1 and CDR2: MNHEY and SMNVEV (reference sequence). The V end lost 3 bases, the J end lost 4 bases, and 4 bases lay between the germline ends. The CDR3 is 12 amino acids.

There are a few counts of this clone. J is TRBJ2-1 and V is TRBV6-5, with D perhaps TRBD2 (6 bases). The CDR3 runs 12 residues. The germline V gene has CDR1 MNHEY and CDR2 SVGAGI. V was clipped by 6 bases and J by 10 bases, with 13 bases between them. CDR3 DNA sequence: TGTGCCAGCAGCGCCGGGGGTATCGAGCAGTTCTTC. Translated, it gives CASSAGGIEQFF.

The rearrangement joins TRBV7-9 to TRBJ2-2; 11 positions agree with TRBD2. Trimming cost V 6 bases and J 0 bases; bases outside gene matches: 3. From germline, CDR1 is SEHNR and CDR2 FQNEAQ (reference sequence). The CDR3 is 16 amino acids. The CDR3 sequence is CASRDSGGANTGELFF. The CDR3 nucleotides are TGTGCCAGCAGGGATAGCGGGGGGGCGAACACCGGGGAGCTGTTTTTT.

The chain uses TRBV21-1 and TRBJ1-2. TRBV21-1 is termed a pseudogene. The CDR3 is made up of 15 amino acids. Written as DNA, the CDR3 is TGTGCCAGCAGCAAAAAGTGGACTTCTAACTATGGCTACACCTTC. Translated: CASSKKWTSNYGYTF.

The V gene is TRBV11-2, the J gene TRBJ2-3; the match to TRBD1 covers 11 bases. Trimming at V came to 1 base and at J to 1 base, leaving 4 bases not matched to a gene. The CDR3 consists of 17 residues. Germline values: CDR1 SGHAT, CDR2 FQNNGV. CDR3 in DNA: TGTGCCAGCAGCTTAGGGACAGGGGGCTGGGGCACAGATACGCAGTATTTT. Protein sequence: CASSLGTGGWGTDTQYF.

The chain couples TRBV2 to TRBJ2-3; D is perhaps TRBD1 or TRBD2 (5 bases each). Germline V gene sequence: CDR1 SNHLY, CDR2 FYNNEI. V was cut by 6 bases and J by 0 bases, with 13 bases left in between. The CDR3 has 15 amino acids. The CDR3 reads CASSPGRVSTDTQYF. For the CDR3, the DNA is TGTGCCAGCAGCCCGGGACGAGTAAGCACAGATACGCAGTATTTT.

The chain employs TRBV6-4 and TRBJ2-3; 8 bases are a match to TRBD2. Germline V gene sequence: CDR1 MRHNA, CDR2 SNTAGT. This CDR3 region has 15 residues. The V gene end was trimmed by 3 bases and the J gene end by 4 bases; junction bases not matched to a gene: 6. CDR3 sequence: CASSERSGSPDTQYF. The DNA of the CDR3 is TGTGCCAGCAGTGAGAGAAGCGGGAGTCCAGATACGCAGTATTTT.